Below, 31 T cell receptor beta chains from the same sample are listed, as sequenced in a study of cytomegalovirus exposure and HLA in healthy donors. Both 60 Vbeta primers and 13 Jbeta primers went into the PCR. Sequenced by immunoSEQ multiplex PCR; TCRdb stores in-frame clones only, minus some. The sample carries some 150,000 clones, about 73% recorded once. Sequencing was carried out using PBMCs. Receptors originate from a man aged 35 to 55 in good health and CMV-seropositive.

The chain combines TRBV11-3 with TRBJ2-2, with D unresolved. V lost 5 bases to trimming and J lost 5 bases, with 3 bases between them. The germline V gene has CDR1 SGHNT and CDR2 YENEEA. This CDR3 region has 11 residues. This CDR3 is CASSRTGELFF. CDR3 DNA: TGTGCCAGCAGCCGGACCGGGGAGCTGTTTTTT.

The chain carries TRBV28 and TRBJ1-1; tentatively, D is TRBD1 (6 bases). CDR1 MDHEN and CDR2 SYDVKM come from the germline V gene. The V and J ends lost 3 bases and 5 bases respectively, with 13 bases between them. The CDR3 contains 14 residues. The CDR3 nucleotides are TGTGCCAGCAGTTTGCGGGGGGCGCATACTGAAGCTTTCTTT. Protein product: CASSLRGAHTEAFF.

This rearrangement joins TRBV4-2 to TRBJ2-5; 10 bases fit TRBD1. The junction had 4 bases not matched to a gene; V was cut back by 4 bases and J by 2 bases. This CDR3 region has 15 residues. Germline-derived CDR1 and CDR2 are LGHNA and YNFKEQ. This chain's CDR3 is CASSPRQGAQETQYF. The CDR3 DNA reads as TGTGCCAGCAGCCCCCGACAGGGGGCGCAAGAGACCCAGTACTTC.

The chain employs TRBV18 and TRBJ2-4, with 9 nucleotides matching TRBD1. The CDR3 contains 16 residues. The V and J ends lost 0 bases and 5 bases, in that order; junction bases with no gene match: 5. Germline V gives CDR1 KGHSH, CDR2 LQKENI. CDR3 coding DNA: TGTGCCAGCTCACCACCGACAGGGGGGGTCCAAAACATTCAGTACTTC. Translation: CASSPPTGGVQNIQYF. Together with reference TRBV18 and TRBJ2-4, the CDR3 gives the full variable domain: NAGVMQNPRHLVRRRGQEARLRCSPMKGHSHVYWYRQLPEEGLKFMVYLQKENIIDESGMPKERFSAEFPKEGPSILRIQQVVRGDSAAYFCASSPPTGGVQNIQYFGAGTRLSVL.

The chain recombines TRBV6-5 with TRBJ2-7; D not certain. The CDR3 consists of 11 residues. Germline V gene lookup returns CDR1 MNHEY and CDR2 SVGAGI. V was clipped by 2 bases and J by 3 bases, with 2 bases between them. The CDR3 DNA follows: TGTGCCAGCAGTTACCACTACGAGCAGTACTTC. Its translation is CASSYHYEQYF.

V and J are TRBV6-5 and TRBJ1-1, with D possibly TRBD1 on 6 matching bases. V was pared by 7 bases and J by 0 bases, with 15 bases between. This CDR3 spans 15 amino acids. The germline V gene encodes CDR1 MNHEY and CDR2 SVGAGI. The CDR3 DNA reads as TGTGCCAGCAAAACCCCAGGGGCAATGAACACTGAAGCTTTCTTT. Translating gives CASKTPGAMNTEAFF.

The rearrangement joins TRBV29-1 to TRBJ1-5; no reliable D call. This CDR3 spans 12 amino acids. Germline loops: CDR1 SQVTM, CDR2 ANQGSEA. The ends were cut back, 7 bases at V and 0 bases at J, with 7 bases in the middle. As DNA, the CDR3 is TGCAGCGGCAGGTTTAGCAATCAGCCCCAGCATTTT. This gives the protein CSGRFSNQPQHF.

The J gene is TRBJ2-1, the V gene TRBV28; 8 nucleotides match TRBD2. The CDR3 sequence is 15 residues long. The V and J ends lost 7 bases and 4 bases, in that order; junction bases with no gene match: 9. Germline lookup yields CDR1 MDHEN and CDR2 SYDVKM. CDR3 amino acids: CASNSGRGRYNEQFF. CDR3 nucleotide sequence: TGTGCCAGCAACAGCGGGAGAGGTAGATACAATGAGCAGTTCTTC.

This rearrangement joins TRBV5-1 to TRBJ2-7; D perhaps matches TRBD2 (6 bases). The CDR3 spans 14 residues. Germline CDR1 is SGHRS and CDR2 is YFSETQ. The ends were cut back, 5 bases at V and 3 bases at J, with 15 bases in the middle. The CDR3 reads CASRILAESYEQYF. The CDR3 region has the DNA TGCGCCAGCAGGATACTAGCTGAGAGCTACGAGCAGTACTTC.

The CDR3 loop is CASKRRHITGELFF. The DNA of the CDR3 is TGTGCCAGTAAAAGACGACACATCACCGGGGAGCTGTTTTTT. The rearrangement links TRBV11-1 to TRBJ2-2, with D uncertain. The germline V and J ends were trimmed by 9 bases and 4 bases, with 15 bases remaining between them. Germline V gene lookup returns CDR1 SGHAT and CDR2 FQDESV (reference sequence). The CDR3 is 14 residues long.

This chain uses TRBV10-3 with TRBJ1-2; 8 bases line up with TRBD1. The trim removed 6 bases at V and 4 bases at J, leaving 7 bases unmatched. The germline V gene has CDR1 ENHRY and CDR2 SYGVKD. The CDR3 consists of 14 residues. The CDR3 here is CAIRGQVEGYGYTF. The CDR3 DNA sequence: TGTGCCATCAGGGGACAGGTAGAGGGCTATGGCTACACCTTC.

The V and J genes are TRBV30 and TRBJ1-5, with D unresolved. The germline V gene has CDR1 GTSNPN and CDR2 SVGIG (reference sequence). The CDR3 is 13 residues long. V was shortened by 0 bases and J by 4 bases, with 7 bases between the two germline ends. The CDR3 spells CAWSVRRNQPQHF. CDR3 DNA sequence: TGTGCCTGGAGTGTACGTCGGAATCAGCCCCAGCATTTT.

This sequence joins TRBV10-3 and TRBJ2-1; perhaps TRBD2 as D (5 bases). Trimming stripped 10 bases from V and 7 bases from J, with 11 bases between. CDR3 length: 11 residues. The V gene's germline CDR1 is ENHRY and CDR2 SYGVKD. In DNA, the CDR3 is TGTGCCAGCGGTATAGCGAATGAGCAGTTCTTC. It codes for CASGIANEQFF.

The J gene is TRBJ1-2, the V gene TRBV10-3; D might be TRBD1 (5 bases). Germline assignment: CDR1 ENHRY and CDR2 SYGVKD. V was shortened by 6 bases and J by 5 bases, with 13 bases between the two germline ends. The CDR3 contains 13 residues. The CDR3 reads CAISLTDSYGYTF. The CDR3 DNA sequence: TGTGCCATCAGCCTTACTGACAGTTATGGCTACACCTTC.

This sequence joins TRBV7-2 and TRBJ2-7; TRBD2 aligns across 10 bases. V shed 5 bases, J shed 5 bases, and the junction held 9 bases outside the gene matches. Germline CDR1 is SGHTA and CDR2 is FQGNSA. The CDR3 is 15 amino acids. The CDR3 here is CASSINPSGSHEQYF. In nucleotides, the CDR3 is TGTGCCAGCAGCATAAACCCTAGCGGGAGCCACGAGCAGTACTTC.

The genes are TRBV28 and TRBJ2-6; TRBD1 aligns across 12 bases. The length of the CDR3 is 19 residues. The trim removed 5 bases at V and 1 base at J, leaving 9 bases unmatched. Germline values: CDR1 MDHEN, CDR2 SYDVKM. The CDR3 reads CASSGDRGRKLSGANVLTF. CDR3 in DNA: TGTGCCAGCAGTGGGGACAGGGGGCGTAAGTTATCTGGGGCCAACGTCCTGACTTTC.

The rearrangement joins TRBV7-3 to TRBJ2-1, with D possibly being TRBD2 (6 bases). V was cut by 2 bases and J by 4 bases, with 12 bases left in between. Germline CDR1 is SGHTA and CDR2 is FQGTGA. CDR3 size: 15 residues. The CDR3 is CASSLLGGVYNEQFF. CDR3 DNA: TGTGCCAGCAGCTTACTTGGCGGGGTTTACAATGAGCAGTTCTTC. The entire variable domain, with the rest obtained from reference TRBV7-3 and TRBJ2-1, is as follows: GAGVSQTPSNKVTEKGKYVELRCDPISGHTALYWYRQSLGQGPEFLIYFQGTGAADDSGLPNDRFFAVRPEGSVSTLKIQRTERGDSAVYLCASSLLGGVYNEQFFGPGTRLTVL.

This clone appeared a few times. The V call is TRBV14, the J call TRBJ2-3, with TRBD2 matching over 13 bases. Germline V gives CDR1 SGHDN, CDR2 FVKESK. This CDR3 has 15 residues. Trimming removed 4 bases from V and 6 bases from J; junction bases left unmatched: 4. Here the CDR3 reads CASSRTSGRADTQYF. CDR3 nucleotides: TGTGCCAGCAGCCGAACTAGCGGGAGGGCGGATACGCAGTATTTT.

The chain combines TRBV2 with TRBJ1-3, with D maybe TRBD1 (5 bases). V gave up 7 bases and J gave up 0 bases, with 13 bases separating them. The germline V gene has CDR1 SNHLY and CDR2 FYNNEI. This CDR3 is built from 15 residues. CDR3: CASKGLGSSGNTIYF. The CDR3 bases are TGTGCCAGCAAGGGGTTGGGCAGCTCTGGAAACACCATATATTTT. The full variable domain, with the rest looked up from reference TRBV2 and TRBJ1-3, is EPEVTQTPSHQVTQMGQEVILRCVPISNHLYFYWYRQILGQKVEFLVSFYNNEISEKSEIFDDQFSVERPDGSNFTLKIRSTKLEDSAMYFCASKGLGSSGNTIYFGEGSWLTVV.

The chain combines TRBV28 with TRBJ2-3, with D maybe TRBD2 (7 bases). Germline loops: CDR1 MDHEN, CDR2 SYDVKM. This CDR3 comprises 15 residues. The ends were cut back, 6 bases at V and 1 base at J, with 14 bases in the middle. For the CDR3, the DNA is TGTGCCAGCAGGGGAGGGGGGTGGCGCACAGATACGCAGTATTTT. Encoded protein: CASRGGGWRTDTQYF. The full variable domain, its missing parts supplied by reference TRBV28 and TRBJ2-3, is DVKVTQSSRYLVKRTGEKVFLECVQDMDHENMFWYRQDPGLGLRLIYFSYDVKMKEKGDIPEGYSVSREKKERFSLILESASTNQTSMYLCASRGGGWRTDTQYFGPGTRLTVL.

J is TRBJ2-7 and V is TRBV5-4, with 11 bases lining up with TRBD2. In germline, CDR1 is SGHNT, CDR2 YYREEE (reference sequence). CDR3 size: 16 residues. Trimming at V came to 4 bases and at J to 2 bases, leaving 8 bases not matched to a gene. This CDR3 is CASSRTGTSGTYEQYF. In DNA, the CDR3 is TGTGCCAGCAGCCGTACCGGGACTAGCGGAACCTACGAGCAGTACTTC.

Here the CDR3 reads CASSKDGGGVSNQPQHF. Here the CDR3 DNA reads TGTGCCAGCAGCAAAGATGGAGGTGGGGTGAGCAATCAGCCCCAGCATTTT. The V and J genes are TRBV21-1 and TRBJ1-5. TRBV21-1 represents a pseudogene. This CDR3 is 17 amino acids long.

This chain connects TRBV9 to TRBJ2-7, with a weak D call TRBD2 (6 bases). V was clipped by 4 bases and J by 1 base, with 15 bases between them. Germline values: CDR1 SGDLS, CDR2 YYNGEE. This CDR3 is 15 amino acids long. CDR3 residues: CASSPTGGVSYEQYF. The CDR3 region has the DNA TGTGCCAGCAGCCCCACAGGAGGGGTTTCCTACGAGCAGTACTTC.

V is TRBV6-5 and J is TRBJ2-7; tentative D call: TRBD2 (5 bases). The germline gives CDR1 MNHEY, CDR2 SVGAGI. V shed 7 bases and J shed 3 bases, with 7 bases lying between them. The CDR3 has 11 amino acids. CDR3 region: CASTSNYEQYF. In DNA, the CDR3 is TGTGCCAGCACTAGCAACTACGAGCAGTACTTC.

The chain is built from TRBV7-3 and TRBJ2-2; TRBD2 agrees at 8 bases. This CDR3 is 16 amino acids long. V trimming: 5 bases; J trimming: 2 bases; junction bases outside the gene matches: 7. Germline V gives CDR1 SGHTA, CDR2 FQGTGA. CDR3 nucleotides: TGTGCCAGCAGCATGCGGACTAGCCTTAACACCGGGGAGCTGTTTTTT. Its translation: CASSMRTSLNTGELFF.

CDR3: CSVGPVGATYEQFF. CDR3 DNA sequence: TGCAGCGTCGGACCCGTGGGGGCCACCTATGAGCAGTTCTTC. The chain combines TRBV29-1 with TRBJ2-1; TRBD1 might be the D (6 bases). Germline V lookup: CDR1 SQVTM, CDR2 ANQGSEA. Trimming removed 6 bases from V and 8 bases from J, with 20 bases in between. CDR3 length: 14 amino acids.

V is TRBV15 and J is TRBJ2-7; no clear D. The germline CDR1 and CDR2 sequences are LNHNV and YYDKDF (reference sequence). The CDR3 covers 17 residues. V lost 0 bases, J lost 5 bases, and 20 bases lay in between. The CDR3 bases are TGTGCCACCAGCAGAGAAACTCCTGATACCTCTCCCGACGAGCAGTACTTC. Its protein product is CATSRETPDTSPDEQYF. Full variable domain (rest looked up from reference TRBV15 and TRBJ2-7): DAMVIQNPRYQVTQFGKPVTLSCSQTLNHNVMYWYQQKSSQAPKLLFHYYDKDFNNEADTPDNFQSRRPNTSFCFLDIRSPGLGDTAMYLCATSRETPDTSPDEQYFGPGTRLTVT.

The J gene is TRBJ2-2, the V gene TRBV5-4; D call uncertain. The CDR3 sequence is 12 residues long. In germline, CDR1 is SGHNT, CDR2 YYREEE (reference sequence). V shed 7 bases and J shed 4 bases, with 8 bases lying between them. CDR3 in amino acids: CASEVPTGELFF. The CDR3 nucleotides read TGTGCCAGCGAGGTCCCCACCGGGGAGCTGTTTTTT.

The DNA for the CDR3 is TGCGCCAGCAGCCAAGATACGGGGACTAGCGCATTCTACGAGCAGTACTTC. The encoded protein is CASSQDTGTSAFYEQYF. The chain recombines TRBV4-3 with TRBJ2-7; 10 bases fit TRBD2. From germline, CDR1 is LGHNA and CDR2 YSLEER. Losses at the gene ends were 0 bases for V and 3 bases for J; bases not matched to a gene: 8. This CDR3 has 17 residues.

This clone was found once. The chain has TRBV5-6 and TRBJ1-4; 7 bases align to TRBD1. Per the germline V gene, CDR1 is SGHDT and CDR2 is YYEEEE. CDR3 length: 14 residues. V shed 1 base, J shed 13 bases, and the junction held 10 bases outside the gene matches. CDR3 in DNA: TGTGCCAGCAGCTTGCAGGGGCTGAGGGGGCGACTGTTTTTT. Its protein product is CASSLQGLRGRLFF.

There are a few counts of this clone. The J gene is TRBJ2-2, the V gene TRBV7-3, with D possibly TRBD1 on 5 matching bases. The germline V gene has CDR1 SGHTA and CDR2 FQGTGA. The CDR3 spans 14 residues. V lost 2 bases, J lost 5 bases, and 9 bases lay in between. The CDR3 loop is CASSLQGETGELFF. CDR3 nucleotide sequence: TGTGCCAGCAGCTTACAAGGGGAAACCGGGGAGCTGTTTTTT.